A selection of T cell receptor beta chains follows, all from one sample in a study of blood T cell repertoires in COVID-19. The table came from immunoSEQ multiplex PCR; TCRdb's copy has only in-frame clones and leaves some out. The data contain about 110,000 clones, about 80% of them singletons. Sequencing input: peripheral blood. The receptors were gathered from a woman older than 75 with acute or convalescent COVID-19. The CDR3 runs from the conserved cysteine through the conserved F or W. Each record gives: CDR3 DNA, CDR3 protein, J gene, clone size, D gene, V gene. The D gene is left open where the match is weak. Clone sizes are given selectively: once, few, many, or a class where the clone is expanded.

TGTGCCAGCAGCTTGTACAATTGGGAGACGAATGGCTACACCTTC | CASSLYNWETNGYTF | TRBJ1-2 | - | - | TRBV5-4
TGTGCCAGCAGCCCTCGAATACACAGGGGCCAACGGGCAACTAATGAAAAACTGTTTTTT | CASSPRIHRGQRATNEKLFF | TRBJ1-4 | many | TRBD1 | TRBV27
TGCGCCAGCAGTGAGTCGGGGGGGAACACCATATATTTT | CASSESGGNTIYF | TRBJ1-3 | - | - | TRBV10-2
TGCGCCAGCAGCTTGGGTTTTAGTAGCCTCAAAGATGAAAAACTGTTTTTT | CASSLGFSSLKDEKLFF | TRBJ1-4 | few | - | TRBV5-1
TGTGCCAGCAGCAATAATGGGCTCCCCACAGATACGCAGTATTTT | CASSNNGLPTDTQYF | TRBJ2-3 | - | - | TRBV3-1/TRBV3-2
TGCGCCAACCCCTACAATTACGGGACAGCGCACACCGGGGAGCTGTTTTTT | CANPYNYGTAHTGELFF | TRBJ2-2 | - | TRBD1 | TRBV23-1
TGTGCCAGCAGTGAAGTGCGGGAGGCCAGAGAGCAGTACTTC | CASSEVREAREQYF | TRBJ2-7 | - | TRBD2 | TRBV6-1
TGCGCCAGCAGCCCGGGACAGGACCTCTATGGCTACACCTTC | CASSPGQDLYGYTF | TRBJ1-2 | - | TRBD1 | TRBV5-1
TGTGCCAGCAGCCGGGACAGGGGGGCCGATGGCTACACCTTC | CASSRDRGADGYTF | TRBJ1-2 | few | TRBD1 | TRBV7-6
TGTGCCAGCAGCCGCGGGGGACAGGGTAGTTCACCCCTCCACTTT | CASSRGGQGSSPLHF | TRBJ1-6 | - | TRBD1 | TRBV7-2
TGTGCCAGCAGCCATCGGGGGGCGGGAGAAAAACTGTTTTTT | CASSHRGAGEKLFF | TRBJ1-4 | - | - | TRBV6-5
TGTGCCAGCAGCAGGGTCCGTAATGAAAAACTGTTTTTT | CASSRVRNEKLFF | TRBJ1-4 | - | - | TRBV6-5
TGTGCCATCAGTGAGTCGGGGGGGAATAGCAATCAGCCCCAGCATTTT | CAISESGGNSNQPQHF | TRBJ1-5 | - | - | TRBV10-3
TGCGCCAGCAGCTTGGACGGGGGGTCCTACAATGAGCAGTTCTTC | CASSLDGGSYNEQFF | TRBJ2-1 | - | TRBD2 | TRBV5-1
TGTGCCAGCAGTAGACTAGCGGCCTACGAGCAGTACTTC | CASSRLAAYEQYF | TRBJ2-7 | few | TRBD2 | TRBV7-2
TGTGCCAGCAGCACCCGTTTCGAGGGGGCGCGAGAGACCCAGTACTTC | CASSTRFEGARETQYF | TRBJ2-5 | - | TRBD1 | TRBV9
TGTGCCAGCAGCTTACAACTAGCGGGAGACGGAGAGACCCAGTACTTC | CASSLQLAGDGETQYF | TRBJ2-5 | - | TRBD2 | TRBV7-2
TGCGCCAGCAGCTTGGAACAGAACTATGGCTACACCTTC | CASSLEQNYGYTF | TRBJ1-2 | - | - | TRBV5-1
TGTGCCAGCAGCTTGACAGGGGTCACTGAAGCTTTCTTT | CASSLTGVTEAFF | TRBJ1-1 | - | TRBD1 | TRBV11-2
TGTGCCAGCAGCGAGGGACAGTTCACTGAAGCTTTCTTT | CASSEGQFTEAFF | TRBJ1-1 | - | TRBD1 | TRBV12-3/TRBV12-4
TGTGCCAGCAGTTCCGCGACAAGAGTAGCTTTCTTT | CASSSATRVAFF | TRBJ1-1 | - | - | TRBV6-5
TGTGCCAGTAGTGGGTCGGGAGCCCAAGAGACCCAGTACTTC | CASSGSGAQETQYF | TRBJ2-5 | - | - | TRBV19
TGTGCCAGCACCCAAGGGAGGGCCGACTACAATGAGCAGTTCTTC | CASTQGRADYNEQFF | TRBJ2-1 | - | TRBD2 | TRBV2
TGTGCCAGCAGTGGACTAGCGGGAGCGTACAATGAGCAGTTCTTC | CASSGLAGAYNEQFF | TRBJ2-1 | once | TRBD2 | TRBV28
TGTGCCAGTAGTCCTAAGACAGGGCCAAACTATGGCTACACCTTC | CASSPKTGPNYGYTF | TRBJ1-2 | - | TRBD1 | TRBV19
TGTGCCAGCAGCCAAGTAACATCCCCGGAGGGTTATGGCTACACCTTC | CASSQVTSPEGYGYTF | TRBJ1-2 | - | - | TRBV3-1/TRBV3-2
TGTGCCAGCAGTTACTCAGTGACAGGGGCTGGAAACACCATATATTTT | CASSYSVTGAGNTIYF | TRBJ1-3 | few | TRBD1 | TRBV6-6
TGTGCCAGCTCCCACGGGGGGGTGCAGCCCCAGCATTTT | CASSHGGVQPQHF | TRBJ1-5 | few | - | TRBV7-2
TGCGCCAGCAGCTTGGCAGGAACTAGCGGGGGCAACAATGAGCAGTTCTTC | CASSLAGTSGGNNEQFF | TRBJ2-1 | - | TRBD2 | TRBV5-1
TGTGCCAGCAGCCCGAATCAGCCCCAGCATTTT | CASSPNQPQHF | TRBJ1-5 | - | - | TRBV5-6
TGTGCCTGGACCTACGGACAGGGGTATGGCTACACCTTC | CAWTYGQGYGYTF | TRBJ1-2 | - | TRBD1 | TRBV30
TGTGCCAGCAGCTCGGGACAGACCTCCTACGAGCAGTACTTC | CASSSGQTSYEQYF | TRBJ2-7 | - | TRBD1 | TRBV9
TGTGCCAGCAGTGGCCGGACAGGGGGGAACACTGAAGCTTTCTTT | CASSGRTGGNTEAFF | TRBJ1-1 | few | TRBD1 | TRBV25-1
TGTGCCAGCTCACCACCTATATCTGCGGTCCTCTATGGCTACACCTTC | CASSPPISAVLYGYTF | TRBJ1-2 | - | - | TRBV18
TGTGCCAGTAGTTTGACTAGCGGGAGAGGGTATGAGCAGTTCTTC | CASSLTSGRGYEQFF | TRBJ2-1 | - | TRBD2 | TRBV19
TGTGCCAGCAGCTTAGTTCGGGCAGGGGGTGCCAAAAACATTCAGTACTTC | CASSLVRAGGAKNIQYF | TRBJ2-4 | - | TRBD1 | TRBV7-2
TGTGCCAGCAGCCTCCTAGGTCCGGGGAATGAGCAGTTCTTC | CASSLLGPGNEQFF | TRBJ2-1 | - | - | TRBV3-1/TRBV3-2
TGCGCCAGCAGCCAGGGGGATTCGACTGAAGCTTTCTTT | CASSQGDSTEAFF | TRBJ1-1 | few | TRBD1 | TRBV5-1
TGTGCCAGCAGTCTAGGGCCGTGGGCGGCTTTCTTT | CASSLGPWAAFF | TRBJ1-1 | - | - | TRBV12-3/TRBV12-4
TGTGCCAGCACCGTCGGGACTAGCGGGGGCCTTCGCACCGGGGAGCTGTTTTTT | CASTVGTSGGLRTGELFF | TRBJ2-2 | - | TRBD2 | TRBV9
TGTGCCAGCAAAGGGGCTGCCAAAAACATTCAGTACTTC | CASKGAAKNIQYF | TRBJ2-4 | - | - | TRBV27
TGTGCCCGTCCCCGAAAAGGCGAAACAGGGAGCAATCAGCCCCAGCATTTT | CARPRKGETGSNQPQHF | TRBJ1-5 | - | - | TRBV21-1
TGTGCCAGCAGCGCCCACTACATTCAGTACTTC | CASSAHYIQYF | TRBJ2-4 | few | - | TRBV7-2
TGCGCCAGCAGCCAGACTAGCGGGAATGACATTCAGTACTTC | CASSQTSGNDIQYF | TRBJ2-4 | - | TRBD2 | TRBV5-1
TGTGCCAGCAGTTGGGGGACAGGGTACTACACCTTC | CASSWGTGYYTF | TRBJ1-2 | - | TRBD1 | TRBV27
TGTGCCAGCAGTGACCAAGCGGGAGGAAGAGATGAGCAGTTCTTC | CASSDQAGGRDEQFF | TRBJ2-1 | once | TRBD2 | TRBV6-2/TRBV6-3
TGCGCCAGCAGCTTGAACAACCGTTATCTTAACACTGAAGCTTTCTTT | CASSLNNRYLNTEAFF | TRBJ1-1 | - | - | TRBV5-1
TGTGCCAGCAGTTACTCGAATCTAGCGGGGGGGCCAGGGGAGTTCTTC | CASSYSNLAGGPGEFF | TRBJ2-1 | once | TRBD2 | TRBV6-6
TGTGCCACCGGAGGGACTAGCGGGAGTGGAAATGAGCAGTTCTTC | CATGGTSGSGNEQFF | TRBJ2-1 | - | TRBD2 | TRBV24-1
TGTGCCAGCAGCTTGGGAGCGGGGGGTATTACAGATACGCAGTATTTT | CASSLGAGGITDTQYF | TRBJ2-3 | - | TRBD2 | TRBV5-4
TGTGCCAGTCGAGGGGCTGGCGGGAGTAAGTATGAGCAGTTCTTC | CASRGAGGSKYEQFF | TRBJ2-1 | - | TRBD2 | TRBV19
TGTGCCAGCAGTTCTCCCGGGACAGACACCTATGGCTACACCTTC | CASSSPGTDTYGYTF | TRBJ1-2 | - | TRBD1 | TRBV6-5
TGTGCCAGCAGCAGAAGGGAGGGAGTGCGAGTCGAGACCCAGTACTTC | CASSRREGVRVETQYF | TRBJ2-5 | - | TRBD2 | TRBV11-1
TGTGCCAGCAGCCCGCGACAGGGGAGTGACAATGAGCAGTTCTTC | CASSPRQGSDNEQFF | TRBJ2-1 | - | TRBD1 | TRBV4-2
TGCGCCAGCAGCTACGGGACTAGCGGGTCTAGCTCCTACGAGCAGTACTTC | CASSYGTSGSSSYEQYF | TRBJ2-7 | once | TRBD2 | TRBV5-1
TGTGCCAGCAGTTTATCGGAGAGAGCGCCCACAGATACGCAGTATTTT | CASSLSERAPTDTQYF | TRBJ2-3 | once | - | TRBV27
TGTGCCTGGACCACAGGAGACGGGAATCAGCCCCAGCATTTT | CAWTTGDGNQPQHF | TRBJ1-5 | once | - | TRBV30
TGTGCCAGCAGTTTATCGGCGGGGCAAGAGACCCAGTACTTC | CASSLSAGQETQYF | TRBJ2-5 | - | - | TRBV27